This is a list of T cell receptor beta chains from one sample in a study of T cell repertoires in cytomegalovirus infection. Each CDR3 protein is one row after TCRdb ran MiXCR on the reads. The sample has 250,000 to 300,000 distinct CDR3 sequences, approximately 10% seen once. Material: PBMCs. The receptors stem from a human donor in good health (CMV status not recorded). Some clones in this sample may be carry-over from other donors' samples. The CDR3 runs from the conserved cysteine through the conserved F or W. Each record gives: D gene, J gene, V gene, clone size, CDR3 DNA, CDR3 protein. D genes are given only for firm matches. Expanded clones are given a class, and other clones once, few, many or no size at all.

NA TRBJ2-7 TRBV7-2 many TGTGCCAGCAGCGTGCAATCTAACTCCTACGAGCAGTACTTC CASSVQSNSYEQYF
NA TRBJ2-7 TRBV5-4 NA TGTGCCAGCAGCTTGTACGGGGTCTACGAGCAGTACTTC CASSLYGVYEQYF
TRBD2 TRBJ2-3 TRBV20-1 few TGCAGTGCTAGGACCGGGACTAGGCAGTATTTT CSARTGTRQYF
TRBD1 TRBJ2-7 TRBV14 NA TGTGCCAGCAGCCCTCCGGACAGGGGAGCCTACGAGCAGTACTTC CASSPPDRGAYEQYF
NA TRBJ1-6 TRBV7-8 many TGTGCCAGTAGTACAGGGAACTCCTATAATTCACCCCTCCACTTT CASSTGNSYNSPLHF
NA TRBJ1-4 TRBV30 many TGTGCCTGGAGTCGGGTTGGGGGACGGGTCTATGAAAAACTGTTTTTT CAWSRVGGRVYEKLFF
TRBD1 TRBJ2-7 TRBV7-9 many TGTGCCAGCAGCTTCAGGGGGTACGAGCAGTACTTC CASSFRGYEQYF
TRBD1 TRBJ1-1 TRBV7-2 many TGTGCCAGCAGCTCGGGACAGGGTTGGGGCACTGAAGCTTTCTTT CASSSGQGWGTEAFF
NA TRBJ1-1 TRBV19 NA TGTGCCAGTAGTACCAGACAGAAGAACACTGAAGCTTTCTTT CASSTRQKNTEAFF
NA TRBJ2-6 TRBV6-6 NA TGTGCCAGCAGTTACGGGAGCGGTGGGGCCAACGTCCTGACTTTC CASSYGSGGANVLTF
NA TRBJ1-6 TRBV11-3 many TGTGCCAGCAGCGTCGCCGGGGCTTCGGGGGACTTT CASSVAGASGDF
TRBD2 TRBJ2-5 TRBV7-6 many TGTGCCAGCAGCCCCTGGACTAGCGGGCGAGAGACCCAGTACTTC CASSPWTSGRETQYF
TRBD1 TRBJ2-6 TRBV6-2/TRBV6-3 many TGTGCCAGCAGTTATTCTGACAGGGCTGGGGCCAACGTCCTGACTTTC CASSYSDRAGANVLTF
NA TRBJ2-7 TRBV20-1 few TGCAGTGCGGGGGTGGGTACCTACGAGCAGTACTTC CSAGVGTYEQYF
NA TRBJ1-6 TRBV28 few TGTGCCAGCAGTTTCATTGCTAATTCACCCCTCCACTTT CASSFIANSPLHF
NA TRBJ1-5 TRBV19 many TGTGCCAGTAGTATTACCCATTATAGCAATCAGCCCCAGCATTTT CASSITHYSNQPQHF
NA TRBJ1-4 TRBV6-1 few TGTGCCAGCAGTTTCCCCGGGACGGCCAATGAAAAACTGTTTTTT CASSFPGTANEKLFF
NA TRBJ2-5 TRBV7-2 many TGTGCCAGCAGCTTAGAGAGCAGCGAAGGAGAGACCCAGTACTTC CASSLESSEGETQYF
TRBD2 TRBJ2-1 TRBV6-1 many TGTGCCACCCTGCCGGGCGGGAGGAGTGATGAGCAGTTCTTC CATLPGGRSDEQFF
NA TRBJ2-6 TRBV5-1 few TGCGCCAGCAGCTCTGTTAACTCTGGGGCCAACGTCCTGACTTTC CASSSVNSGANVLTF